This TCR beta chain derives from a study of cytomegalovirus exposure and HLA in healthy donors. Regarding the study as a whole: Among donors in an Asian-associated ancestry cluster, a later analysis reportedly found fewer N-insertions than the roughly 610-donor mean. In vitro experiments confirmed that three CMV-associated chains were specific for CMV antigens.

PCR employed 60 Vbeta and 13 Jbeta primers. Some clones are missing from TCRdb's copy, which holds only in-frame ones; the method was immunoSEQ multiplex PCR. The sample has approximately 120,000 clones, 60% to 80% seen once. The CDR3 sequence is 15 residues long. Trimming stripped 4 bases from V and 3 bases from J, with 17 bases between. Germline loops: CDR1 SGHDT, CDR2 YYEEEE. As concerns this clone: Its specificity is unknown.

Though probably carrying unrecorded immune exposures, donors were nominally healthy at sampling. Specimen: PBMCs. The chain recombines TRBV5-6 with TRBJ2-7; D is perhaps TRBD2 (6 bases). The origin of this receptor is a human donor in good health. The CDR3 bases are TGTGCCAGCAGCCTTCTATCGGGACTGAACTACGAGCAGTACTTC. Residues: CASSLLSGLNYEQYF.